Shown below are 30 T cell receptor beta chains from a single sample sequenced in a study of control samples from healthy donors and cancer patients. This table comes from immunoSEQ multiplex PCR, and its TCRdb copy is limited to in-frame clones, with some not included. The data contain 190,000 or so clones, about 93% of them singletons. Sequencing used blood. The receptors come from a young man in good health.

The chain uses TRBV7-2 and TRBJ2-1; D is unclear. The germline V gene encodes CDR1 SGHTA and CDR2 FQGNSA. This CDR3 comprises 13 residues. Deletions cut 3 bases from V and 6 bases from J, with 9 bases between. CDR3: CASSLAVGNEQFF. The DNA for the CDR3 is TGTGCCAGCAGCTTGGCAGTGGGCAATGAGCAGTTCTTC. Complete variable domain (other parts from reference TRBV7-2 and TRBJ2-1): GAGVSQSPSNKVTEKGKDVELRCDPISGHTALYWYRQSLGQGLEFLIYFQGNSAPDKSGLPSDRFSAERTGGSVSTLTIQRTQQEDSAVYLCASSLAVGNEQFFGPGTRLTVL.

The genes are TRBV15 and TRBJ2-2; D unresolved. The ends were cut back, 1 base at V and 1 base at J, with 4 bases in the middle. There are 14 residues in the CDR3. CDR1 and CDR2 (germline): LNHNV, YYDKDF (reference sequence). The CDR3 nucleotides are TGTGCCACCAGCAGAGGGCGGAACACCGGGGAGCTGTTTTTT. Protein sequence: CATSRGRNTGELFF.

The table lists this clone with a few counts. V is TRBV6-1 and J is TRBJ1-5; D not resolved. Per germline, CDR1 MNHNS and CDR2 SASEGT. Deletions cut 2 bases from V and 0 bases from J, with 8 bases between. The CDR3 runs to 15 residues. The CDR3 sequence: CASSENGFSNQPQHF. CDR3 coding DNA: TGTGCCAGCAGTGAAAATGGGTTTAGCAATCAGCCCCAGCATTTT.

This clone was observed a single time. This rearrangement joins TRBV5-6 to TRBJ2-1; D uncertain. CDR3 size: 14 residues. Germline values: CDR1 SGHDT, CDR2 YYEEEE. V was shortened by 0 bases and J by 0 bases, with 4 bases between the two germline ends. Here the CDR3 reads CASSLGDSYNEQFF. The CDR3 nucleotides are TGTGCCAGCAGCTTGGGGGACTCCTACAATGAGCAGTTCTTC.

V gene TRBV15 combines with J gene TRBJ2-2; the match to TRBD1 covers 7 bases. Germline V lookup: CDR1 LNHNV, CDR2 YYDKDF (reference sequence). V gave up 4 bases and J gave up 0 bases; unmatched junction bases: 8. The CDR3 contains 17 residues. CDR3 amino acids: CATSKRRDSANTGELFF. As DNA, the CDR3 is TGTGCCACCAGCAAGCGCCGGGACAGCGCGAACACCGGGGAGCTGTTTTTT.

The rearrangement uses TRBV28 and TRBJ2-3, with TRBD2 as a possible D gene (5 bases). The V end lost 5 bases, the J end lost 3 bases, and 9 bases lay between the germline ends. The CDR3 length is 13 residues. CDR1 MDHEN and CDR2 SYDVKM come from the germline V gene. This CDR3 is CASSLRGTDTQYF. CDR3 bases: TGTGCCAGCAGTCTCAGAGGGACAGATACGCAGTATTTT.

The chain has TRBV6-5 and TRBJ1-1; D is undetermined. V was clipped by 4 bases and J by 0 bases, with 6 bases between them. Germline V gives CDR1 MNHEY, CDR2 SVGAGI. This CDR3 is built from 13 residues. CDR3 residues: CASSSTMNTEAFF. CDR3 nucleotide sequence: TGTGCCAGCAGTTCGACTATGAACACTGAAGCTTTCTTT.

This clone has a single count. The chain has TRBV12-3 or TRBV12-4 and TRBJ2-3, with unresolved D. V lost 6 bases to trimming and J lost 5 bases, with 9 bases between them. CDR3 length: 12 amino acids. The CDR3 is CASRHRGDTQYF. The CDR3 DNA is TGTGCCAGCAGACACCGCGGAGATACGCAGTATTTT.

The chain couples TRBV5-6 to TRBJ2-7; D is perhaps TRBD2 (6 bases). The CDR3 length is 14 residues. CDR1 and CDR2 (germline): SGHDT, YYEEEE. Between the trimmed V and J ends, which lost 2 bases and 0 bases, there was a span of 9 bases. This chain's CDR3 is CASSFRGSSYEQYF. CDR3 nucleotides: TGTGCCAGCAGCTTCCGGGGGAGCTCCTACGAGCAGTACTTC.

The chain uses TRBV6-5 and TRBJ2-7, with a possible D match to TRBD1 (7 bases). Looked up from germline, CDR1 is MNHEY and CDR2 is SVGAGI. The CDR3 runs 14 residues. Trimming stripped 5 bases from V and 7 bases from J, with 18 bases between. The DNA for the CDR3 is TGTGCCAGCAGTCGGGACAGCCCTGCGGGGGAGCAGTACTTC. Residues: CASSRDSPAGEQYF.

V is TRBV5-1 and J is TRBJ2-1; D could derive from TRBD1 or TRBD2 (6 bases each). V gave up 1 base and J gave up 2 bases, with 16 bases separating them. There are 17 residues in the CDR3. The germline gives CDR1 SGHRS, CDR2 YFSETQ. The CDR3 is CASSLTFLRGPYNEQFF. The CDR3 DNA follows: TGCGCCAGCAGCTTGACCTTTCTCCGGGGGCCCTACAATGAGCAGTTCTTC.

The rearrangement links TRBV29-1 to TRBJ1-1; no clear D. V shed 6 bases and J shed 1 base, with 9 bases lying between them. Germline CDR1 reads SQVTM; CDR2 reads ANQGSEA. This CDR3 has 12 amino acids. DNA for the CDR3: TGCAGCGTCCTACTGGGGAACACTGAAGCTTTCTTT. Protein sequence: CSVLLGNTEAFF.

This chain connects TRBV5-4 to TRBJ1-2, with D tentatively TRBD1 (5 bases). V was trimmed by 2 bases and J by 7 bases, leaving 12 bases between them. This CDR3 is built from 13 residues. Germline V lookup: CDR1 SGHNT, CDR2 YYREEE (reference sequence). CDR3 sequence (DNA): TGTGCCAGCAGCTTCCCAGGGAAGGGTGGCTACACCTTC. Translating it yields CASSFPGKGGYTF. The complete variable domain, with remaining parts taken from reference TRBV5-4 and TRBJ1-2, reads ETGVTQSPTHLIKTRGQQVTLRCSSQSGHNTVSWYQQALGQGPQFIFQYYREEENGRGNFPPRFSGLQFPNYSSELNVNALELDDSALYLCASSFPGKGGYTFGSGTRLTVV.

This clone showed up just once. This chain uses TRBV12-3 or TRBV12-4 with TRBJ1-1, with a weak D call TRBD1 (6 bases). V was clipped by 7 bases and J by 8 bases, with 14 bases between them. The CDR3 covers 12 residues. DNA of the CDR3: TGTGCCAGCACCCGAGGGGGGAACGAAGCTTTCTTT. Translated: CASTRGGNEAFF.

This clone was seen more than once but under ten times. This rearrangement joins TRBV25-1 to TRBJ2-6; unclear D gene. Trimming stripped 2 bases from V and 3 bases from J, with 11 bases between. This CDR3 spans 16 amino acids. The germline CDR1 and CDR2 sequences are MGHDK and SYGVNS. CDR3: CASSEPLRNGANVLTF. DNA of the CDR3: TGTGCCAGCAGTGAACCCCTTAGAAATGGGGCCAACGTCCTGACTTTC.

V usage is TRBV7-9 and J usage is TRBJ2-3, with D tentatively TRBD2 (5 bases). The germline V gene has CDR1 SEHNR and CDR2 FQNEAQ (reference sequence). The V end lost 2 bases, the J end lost 0 bases, and 6 bases lay between the germline ends. The CDR3 sequence is 14 residues long. The CDR3 reads CASSLTGSTDTQYF. In nucleotides, the CDR3 is TGTGCCAGCAGCTTAACGGGAAGCACAGATACGCAGTATTTT.

The rearrangement uses TRBV5-1 and TRBJ2-3; 8 nucleotides line up with TRBD2. The CDR3 has 16 residues. Germline assignment: CDR1 SGHRS and CDR2 YFSETQ. V shed 4 bases, J shed 3 bases, and the junction held 10 bases outside the gene matches. The CDR3 DNA sequence: TGCGCCAGCAGCAGCCCTGCGGGGGGCCTTACAGATACGCAGTATTTT. This sequence encodes CASSSPAGGLTDTQYF.

V is TRBV10-3 and J is TRBJ1-4; D call uncertain. Germline CDR1 ENHRY, CDR2 SYGVKD. The CDR3 length is 16 residues. V was cut by 6 bases and J by 6 bases, with 20 bases left in between. The CDR3 region is CAISEGRTAGDEKLFF. CDR3 nucleotide sequence: TGTGCCATCAGCGAAGGCCGCACCGCCGGAGATGAAAAACTGTTTTTT.

The chain carries TRBV5-6 and TRBJ1-5; D is possibly TRBD1 (5 bases). Germline lookup yields CDR1 SGHDT and CDR2 YYEEEE. The CDR3 is 15 residues long. Trimming shortened V by 4 bases and J by 1 base, and 12 bases separated the two germline ends. CDR3 residues: CASSPRQSSNQPQHF. The CDR3 nucleotides read TGTGCCAGCAGCCCACGACAGAGCAGCAATCAGCCCCAGCATTTT.

The V call is TRBV7-9, the J call TRBJ1-4; D ambiguous. There are 14 residues in the CDR3. With 1 base removed from V and 4 bases from J, the gap between germline ends came to 7 bases. CDR1 and CDR2 (germline): SEHNR, FQNEAQ (reference sequence). This CDR3 reads CASSLEGLNEKLFF. As DNA, the CDR3 is TGTGCCAGCAGCTTAGAGGGTCTTAATGAAAAACTGTTTTTT. Looking up the rest from reference TRBV7-9 and TRBJ1-4 gives the full variable domain: DTGVSQNPRHKITKRGQNVTFRCDPISEHNRLYWYRQTLGQGPEFLTYFQNEAQLEKSRLLSDRFSAERPKGSFSTLEIQRTEQGDSAMYLCASSLEGLNEKLFFGSGTQLSVL.

The J gene is TRBJ1-3, the V gene TRBV5-4; no firm D call. Germline V gives CDR1 SGHNT, CDR2 YYREEE (reference sequence). The CDR3 loop spans 15 amino acids. V was trimmed by 0 bases and J by 0 bases, leaving 7 bases between them. CDR3 loop: CASSLEGISGNTIYF. For the CDR3, the DNA is TGTGCCAGCAGCTTGGAAGGGATCTCTGGAAACACCATATATTTT.

The chain is built from TRBV7-2 and TRBJ1-6, with unresolved D. Trimming shortened V by 1 base and J by 5 bases, and 9 bases separated the two germline ends. This CDR3 contains 15 residues. Per germline, CDR1 SGHTA and CDR2 FQGNSA. The CDR3 DNA reads TGTGCCAGCAGCTTAGTCGGGGATCATAATTCACCCCTCCACTTT. Encoded protein: CASSLVGDHNSPLHF.

The chain combines TRBV7-9 with TRBJ2-7; perhaps TRBD1 as D (5 bases). Trimming shortened V by 5 bases and J by 0 bases, and 17 bases separated the two germline ends. Germline CDR1 is SEHNR and CDR2 is FQNEAQ (reference sequence). The CDR3 is 16 amino acids. CDR3 protein: CASSPFQGLSSYEQYF. CDR3 coding DNA: TGTGCCAGCAGCCCGTTCCAGGGCCTTAGCTCCTACGAGCAGTACTTC.

The V and J genes are TRBV5-1 and TRBJ2-1, with 9 bases fitting TRBD2. With 5 bases clipped from V and 0 bases from J, the junction kept 6 bases outside the gene matches. The CDR3 runs 16 residues. In germline, CDR1 is SGHRS, CDR2 YFSETQ. CDR3 nucleotide sequence: TGCGCCAGCAGACTAGCGGGTATTACCTCCTACAATGAGCAGTTCTTC. Residues: CASRLAGITSYNEQFF.

This clone showed up just once. The chain joins TRBV25-1 to TRBJ1-1; no clear D gene. The germline V and J ends were trimmed by 11 bases and 3 bases, with 19 bases remaining between them. The CDR3 has 14 amino acids. Per germline, CDR1 MGHDK and CDR2 SYGVNS. Here the CDR3 reads CAPPRGLEDTEAFF. The CDR3 DNA sequence: TGTGCCCCCCCCCGCGGCTTAGAGGACACTGAAGCTTTCTTT. The full variable domain, rest sourced from reference TRBV25-1 and TRBJ1-1, is EADIYQTPRYLVIGTGKKITLECSQTMGHDKMYWYQQDPGMELHLIHYSYGVNSTEKGDLSSESTVSRIRTEHFPLTLESARPSHTSQYLCAPPRGLEDTEAFFGQGTRLTVV.

This rearrangement joins TRBV18 to TRBJ1-3; the D is unclear. Germline loops: CDR1 KGHSH, CDR2 LQKENI. V lost 4 bases and J 1 base, leaving 8 bases between the germline ends. The CDR3 consists of 14 residues. CDR3 residues: CASSQGLSGNTIYF. The CDR3 region has the DNA TGTGCCAGCTCACAAGGTCTGTCTGGAAACACCATATATTTT.

V gene TRBV9 combines with J gene TRBJ1-2; D possibly corresponds to TRBD1 (6 bases). CDR3 length: 12 amino acids. Germline CDR1 and CDR2: SGDLS and YYNGEE. Deletions cut 7 bases from V and 6 bases from J, with 13 bases between. For the CDR3, the DNA is TGTGCCAGCGGGCTCGGGACAAATGGCTACACCTTC. This codes for CASGLGTNGYTF.

This sequence joins TRBV18 and TRBJ1-2; D possibly corresponds to TRBD1 (5 bases). Germline loops: CDR1 KGHSH, CDR2 LQKENI. There are 15 residues in the CDR3. The V and J ends lost 3 bases and 3 bases respectively, with 14 bases between them. The CDR3 is CASSPSIQGDYGYTF. For the CDR3, the DNA is TGTGCCAGCTCACCTTCGATTCAGGGTGACTATGGCTACACCTTC.

Worth noting for this clone: The same CDR3 also results from other DNA sequences found in this sample. The chain is built from TRBV7-9 and TRBJ2-7, with 11 bases fitting TRBD1. Per the germline V gene, CDR1 is SEHNR and CDR2 is FQNEAQ (reference sequence). J gave up 1 base and V 4 bases, and 3 bases lay outside the gene matches. This CDR3 contains 15 residues. The CDR3 nucleotides read TGTGCCAGCAGCTCGGGACAGGGGGGGTCCTACGAGCAGTACTTC. Protein product: CASSSGQGGSYEQYF.

The count of this clone is one. This sequence joins TRBV6-1 and TRBJ2-5, with D maybe TRBD2 (6 bases). The V gene lost 2 bases and the J gene lost 4 bases, with 14 bases spanning the gap. Per germline, CDR1 MNHNS and CDR2 SASEGT. The CDR3 is 15 amino acids. CDR3 amino acids: CASSEMAGGAETQYF. In DNA form, the CDR3 reads TGTGCCAGCAGTGAAATGGCAGGAGGGGCAGAGACCCAGTACTTC.